This T cell receptor beta chain comes out of a study of T-cell memory formation after mild COVID-19. In the study overall: For the most part, TCR clusters were specific to one donor.

Germline CDR1 reads SGHVS; CDR2 reads FQNEAQ. CDR3 length: 14 residues. V dropped 2 bases and J dropped 0 bases, with 7 bases sitting between them. About this clonotype itself: Its cognate antigen is unknown.

MiXCR, applied by TCRdb to the 5' RACE reads, yields one record per CDR3 protein. This table holds under 650,000 distinct CDR3 sequences, roughly 18% found once. Findings of the study overall: Pre-infection memory contained some responding clones, which suggested that cross-reactive memory had joined.

The clonotype was recovered from an adult woman who had mild COVID-19 (a few samples of this study predate the infection). Cell type and time point are not known. The rearrangement joins TRBV7-8 to TRBJ1-2; D gene unclear. Sequences were obtained from PBMCs or a T cell subset sorted from them (not recorded which). CDR3 sequence reads: CASSLTPPNYGYTF. In nucleotides, the CDR3 is TGTGCCAGCAGCTTAACTCCCCCTAACTATGGCTACACCTTC.